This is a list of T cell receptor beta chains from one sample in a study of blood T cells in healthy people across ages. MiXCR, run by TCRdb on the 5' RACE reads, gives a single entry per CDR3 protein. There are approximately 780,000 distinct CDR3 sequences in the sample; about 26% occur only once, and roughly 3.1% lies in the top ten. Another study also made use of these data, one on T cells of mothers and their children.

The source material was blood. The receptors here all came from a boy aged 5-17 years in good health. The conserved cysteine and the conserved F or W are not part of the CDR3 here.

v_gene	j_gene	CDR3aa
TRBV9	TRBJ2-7	ASSGGDSSYEQY
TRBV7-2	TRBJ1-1	ASSLDDEVNTEAF
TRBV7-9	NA	ASSPIGEQY
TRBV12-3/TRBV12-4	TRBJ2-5	ASTINRGPQETQY
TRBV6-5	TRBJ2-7	ASRGGTNQY
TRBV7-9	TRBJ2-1	ASSTPPGTSYNEQF
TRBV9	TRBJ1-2	ASSAYRDRRDYGYT
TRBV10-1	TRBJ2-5	ASSDSRGLQETQY
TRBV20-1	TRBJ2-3	SARLAGSTDTQY
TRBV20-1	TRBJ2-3	SARFSVSTDTQY
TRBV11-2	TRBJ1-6	ASSARGPRDRVRSPLH
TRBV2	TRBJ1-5	ASSVRGDEQPQH
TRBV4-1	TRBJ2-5	ASSRHVKPAQETQY